This T cell receptor (beta chain) is from a study of blood T cell repertoires in COVID-19. Study as a whole: There were acute and convalescent COVID-19 samples, and they came from the United States, Italy and Spain. In each case, the material was cDNA or gDNA derived from T cells, B-cell-depleted T cells, or PBMCs.

How the authors handled the data: Researchers report that nucleated cell counts were estimated from reference gene primer amplification. Data came from immunoSEQ multiplex PCR; TCRdb stores just in-frame clones and leaves some out. V and J calls plus clone size are reproduced from that table; the DNA served to infer D and trimming. The repertoire has approximately 250,000 clones, 70% to 90% of them found once; the top ten carry 3.5% to 4%. The CDR3 has 17 residues. CDR1 is SGHVS, CDR2 FNYEAQ, per germline. Trimming removed 2 bases from V and 4 bases from J; junction bases left unmatched: 8. The sequenced sample was peripheral blood. The rearrangement joins TRBV7-6 to TRBJ1-5; the match to TRBD1 covers 10 bases. The origin of this receptor is a man aged 18 to 29 with active or convalescent COVID-19. Here the CDR3 reads CASSLRQGAAGNQPQHF. CDR3 coding DNA: TGTGCCAGCAGCTTACGACAGGGGGCTGCGGGAAATCAGCCCCAGCATTTT.